This is a list of T cell receptor beta chains from one sample in a study of beta chain features in type 1 diabetes. The data were produced by immunoSEQ multiplex PCR, yet TCRdb's version contains in-frame clones alone and is incomplete. The table lists around 340,000 clones, 15% to 20% of them singletons. Sequenced sample: naive CD4+ T cells from blood. The receptor set was obtained from a woman aged 18-29 years in good health. Both conserved end residues are part of each CDR3. Each record gives: D gene, J gene, V gene, clone size, CDR3 protein, CDR3 DNA. D genes are given only for firm matches. Size is omitted from some rows. Given values are once, few, many or a class for expanded clones.

D: .
J: TRBJ1-2
V: TRBV5-1
size: .
CDR3: CASSLDSANYGYTF
DNA: TGCGCCAGCAGCTTGGATTCAGCGAACTATGGCTACACCTTC

D: TRBD1
J: TRBJ1-1
V: TRBV5-1
size: few
CDR3: CASSLSGGTDTEAFF
DNA: TGCGCCAGCAGCTTGTCAGGGGGAACAGACACTGAAGCTTTCTTT

D: .
J: TRBJ1-2
V: TRBV11-2
size: .
CDR3: CASSLVSSYGYTF
DNA: TGTGCCAGCAGCTTAGTTAGCAGCTATGGCTACACCTTC

D: TRBD2
J: TRBJ2-7
V: TRBV5-1
size: .
CDR3: CASSLGVSGGDEQYF
DNA: TGCGCCAGCAGCTTGGGAGTTTCGGGAGGAGACGAGCAGTACTTC

D: TRBD1
J: TRBJ2-4
V: TRBV5-1
size: few
CDR3: CASSPVGTGFVSAKNIQYF
DNA: TGCGCCAGCAGCCCGGTCGGGACAGGGTTTGTTTCGGCCAAAAACATTCAGTACTTC

D: .
J: TRBJ1-5
V: TRBV9
size: .
CDR3: CASGLRKGPQHF
DNA: TGTGCCAGCGGACTGAGAAAGGGGCCCCAGCATTTT

D: .
J: TRBJ1-3
V: TRBV12-5
size: .
CDR3: CASVMGLLGGTIYF
DNA: TGTGCTAGTGTTATGGGACTACTCGGTGGGACCATATATTTT

D: TRBD2
J: TRBJ2-3
V: TRBV9
size: .
CDR3: CASSGGLVPDTQYF
DNA: TGTGCCAGCAGCGGGGGACTAGTCCCCGATACGCAGTATTTT

D: .
J: TRBJ2-5
V: TRBV11-2
size: few
CDR3: CASSLIAWQETQYF
DNA: TGTGCCAGCAGCTTAATAGCCTGGCAAGAGACCCAGTACTTC

D: .
J: TRBJ2-7
V: TRBV7-9
size: .
CDR3: CASSLPRGEQYF
DNA: TGTGCCAGCAGTCTGCCACGGGGTGAGCAGTACTTC

D: TRBD2
J: TRBJ2-5
V: TRBV30
size: few
CDR3: CAWSVGASGGAQETQYF
DNA: TGTGCCTGGAGTGTAGGGGCTAGCGGGGGGGCCCAAGAGACCCAGTACTTC

D: .
J: TRBJ2-7
V: TRBV12-5
size: .
CDR3: CASAPGGTYEQYF
DNA: TGTGCTAGTGCCCCCGGAGGGACCTACGAGCAGTACTTC

D: .
J: TRBJ2-1
V: TRBV4-1
size: .
CDR3: CASSQSLELIHNEQFF
DNA: TGCGCCAGCAGCCAAAGTCTGGAGCTGATCCACAATGAGCAGTTCTTC

D: .
J: TRBJ2-5
V: TRBV2
size: .
CDR3: CASSDGLGQETQYF
DNA: TGTGCCAGCAGTGATGGGTTGGGGCAGGAGACCCAGTACTTC

D: .
J: TRBJ2-3
V: TRBV11-2
size: .
CDR3: CASSRNGGTDTQYF
DNA: TGTGCCAGCAGCCGTAACGGGGGCACAGATACGCAGTATTTT

D: .
J: TRBJ1-1
V: TRBV9
size: few
CDR3: CASSLRESYTEAFF
DNA: TGTGCCAGCAGCCTTCGGGAGAGCTACACTGAAGCTTTCTTT

D: .
J: TRBJ1-1
V: TRBV7-9
size: .
CDR3: CASSLESIGGTEAFF
DNA: TGTGCCAGCAGCTTAGAAAGCATCGGGGGCACTGAAGCTTTCTTT

D: TRBD2
J: TRBJ2-3
V: TRBV7-8
size: .
CDR3: CASGAVAGERTDTQYF
DNA: TGTGCCAGCGGGGCGGTCGCGGGGGAGCGCACAGATACGCAGTATTTT

D: TRBD1
J: TRBJ1-1
V: TRBV30
size: few
CDR3: CAWSGTGETEAFF
DNA: TGTGCCTGGAGTGGGACAGGGGAAACTGAAGCTTTCTTT

D: .
J: TRBJ1-2
V: TRBV9
size: .
CDR3: CASSPDITGRGGYTF
DNA: TGTGCCAGCAGCCCAGATATTACAGGGAGGGGTGGCTACACCTTC

D: TRBD2
J: TRBJ2-3
V: TRBV29-1
size: few
CDR3: CSVAGERGYTQYF
DNA: TGCAGCGTAGCGGGAGAAAGGGGATATACGCAGTATTTT

D: .
J: TRBJ2-3
V: TRBV21-1
size: .
CDR3: CASSKLGTDTQYF
DNA: TGTGCCAGCAGCAAATTAGGCACAGATACGCAGTATTTT

D: .
J: TRBJ1-1
V: TRBV19
size: .
CDR3: CASSITRDTEAFF
DNA: TGTGCCAGTAGTATCACTAGAGACACTGAAGCTTTCTTT

D: .
J: TRBJ1-1
V: TRBV19
size: .
CDR3: CASSVGQRTEAFF
DNA: TGTGCCAGTAGTGTCGGACAGAGAACTGAAGCTTTCTTT

D: TRBD1
J: TRBJ2-3
V: TRBV7-9
size: .
CDR3: CASSPPGQAQYF
DNA: TGTGCCAGCAGCCCGCCGGGACAGGCGCAGTATTTT

D: TRBD1
J: TRBJ1-2
V: TRBV25-1
size: .
CDR3: CASSEAGGQYNGYTF
DNA: TGTGCCAGCAGTGAGGCAGGGGGCCAATACAATGGCTACACCTTC

D: .
J: TRBJ2-5
V: TRBV9
size: few
CDR3: CATITGLQETQYF
DNA: TGTGCCACCATTACAGGGCTCCAAGAGACCCAGTACTTC

D: .
J: TRBJ1-2
V: TRBV29-1
size: once
CDR3: CSVVGRGTGGYTF
DNA: TGCAGCGTTGTAGGCAGGGGCACAGGGGGCTACACCTTC

D: TRBD1
J: TRBJ1-2
V: TRBV30
size: few
CDR3: CAWSWTGNYGYTF
DNA: TGTGCCTGGAGCTGGACAGGGAACTATGGCTACACCTTC

D: TRBD1
J: TRBJ2-7
V: TRBV9
size: .
CDR3: CASSALTGSDEQYF
DNA: TGTGCCAGCAGCGCCCTGACAGGGAGTGACGAGCAGTACTTC

D: .
J: TRBJ2-1
V: TRBV5-1
size: .
CDR3: CASSAGPEEGEQFF
DNA: TGCGCCAGCAGCGCGGGACCCGAGGAGGGTGAGCAGTTCTTC

D: .
J: TRBJ1-1
V: TRBV5-1
size: once
CDR3: CASSPPQGNTEAFF
DNA: TGCGCCAGCAGCCCCCCCCAGGGGAACACTGAAGCTTTCTTT

D: .
J: TRBJ2-3
V: TRBV30
size: few
CDR3: CAWAPRRDTQYF
DNA: TGTGCCTGGGCTCCCCGGAGGGATACGCAGTATTTT

D: .
J: TRBJ2-3
V: TRBV29-1
size: few
CDR3: CSVEDLDSTDTQYF
DNA: TGCAGCGTTGAAGATCTGGACTCCACAGATACGCAGTATTTT

D: TRBD1
J: TRBJ1-2
V: TRBV29-1
size: few
CDR3: CSVEGQGVHGYTF
DNA: TGCAGCGTTGAAGGACAGGGGGTTCATGGCTACACCTTC

D: .
J: TRBJ2-2
V: TRBV9
size: .
CDR3: CASSVSSGRMTGELFF
DNA: TGTGCCAGCAGCGTAAGTTCCGGGAGAATGACCGGGGAGCTGTTTTTT

D: .
J: TRBJ2-3
V: TRBV19
size: .
CDR3: CASSIELATDTQYF
DNA: TGTGCCAGTAGTATAGAACTAGCAACAGATACGCAGTATTTT

D: TRBD1
J: TRBJ2-2
V: TRBV30
size: .
CDR3: CAWNRGATGELFF
DNA: TGTGCCTGGAACAGGGGAGCCACCGGGGAGCTGTTTTTT

D: TRBD2
J: TRBJ2-2
V: TRBV5-6
size: once
CDR3: CASSLGGRWAGELFF
DNA: TGTGCCAGCAGCTTGGGCGGGAGATGGGCCGGGGAGCTGTTTTTT

D: .
J: TRBJ2-1
V: TRBV2
size: .
CDR3: CASRLQFSGDEQFF
DNA: TGTGCCAGCAGACTCCAATTTAGCGGAGATGAGCAGTTCTTC

D: .
J: TRBJ1-1
V: TRBV6-5
size: few
CDR3: CASSSRGVNTEAFF
DNA: TGTGCCAGCAGTTCCCGGGGGGTGAACACTGAAGCTTTCTTT

D: TRBD1
J: TRBJ2-1
V: TRBV4-1
size: .
CDR3: CASSQPGTGSYEQFF
DNA: TGCGCCAGCAGCCAACCCGGGACAGGGAGCTATGAGCAGTTCTTC

D: .
J: TRBJ2-5
V: TRBV7-2
size: .
CDR3: CASSLGQKETQYF
DNA: TGTGCCAGCAGCTTAGGGCAGAAAGAGACCCAGTACTTC

D: TRBD1
J: TRBJ1-2
V: TRBV5-6
size: .
CDR3: CASSLLDRGDYGYTF
DNA: TGTGCCAGCAGCTTGCTGGACAGGGGGGACTATGGCTACACCTTC

D: .
J: TRBJ1-2
V: TRBV9
size: .
CDR3: CASSQTVGAYGYTF
DNA: TGTGCCAGCAGCCAGACAGTCGGAGCCTATGGCTACACCTTC

D: TRBD1
J: TRBJ2-2
V: TRBV30
size: .
CDR3: CALDRAQLGELFF
DNA: TGTGCCTTGGACAGGGCCCAGCTAGGGGAGCTGTTTTTT

D: TRBD1
J: TRBJ1-1
V: TRBV5-1
size: .
CDR3: CASSFKTGGTEAFF
DNA: TGCGCCAGCAGCTTTAAGACAGGGGGGACTGAAGCTTTCTTT

D: .
J: TRBJ1-2
V: TRBV28
size: .
CDR3: CASTPGARRGYTF
DNA: TGTGCCAGCACCCCAGGAGCGCGGAGGGGCTACACCTTC

D: .
J: TRBJ2-1
V: TRBV7-9
size: few
CDR3: CASSLGVRSEQFF
DNA: TGTGCCAGCAGCTTAGGTGTAAGGAGTGAGCAGTTCTTC

D: TRBD1
J: TRBJ1-1
V: TRBV5-4
size: .
CDR3: CASSEGQVNTEAFF
DNA: TGTGCCAGCAGCGAAGGACAGGTGAACACTGAAGCTTTCTTT

D: TRBD1
J: TRBJ1-1
V: TRBV23-1
size: .
CDR3: CASSAQPGQGANTEAFF
DNA: TGCGCCAGCAGTGCTCAACCGGGACAGGGGGCGAACACTGAAGCTTTCTTT